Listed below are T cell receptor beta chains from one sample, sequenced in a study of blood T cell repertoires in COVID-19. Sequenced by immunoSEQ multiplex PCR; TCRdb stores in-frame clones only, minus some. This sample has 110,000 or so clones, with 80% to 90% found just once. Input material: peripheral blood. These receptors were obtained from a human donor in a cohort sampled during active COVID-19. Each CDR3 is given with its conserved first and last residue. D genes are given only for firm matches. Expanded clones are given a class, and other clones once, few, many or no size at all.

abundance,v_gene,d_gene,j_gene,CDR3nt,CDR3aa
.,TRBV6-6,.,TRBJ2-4,TGTGCCAGCAGTTACCTAGCCAAAAACATTCAGTACTTC,CASSYLAKNIQYF
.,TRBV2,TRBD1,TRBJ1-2,TGTGCCAGCAGTAGCCAGGGGGCTGATGGCTACACCTTC,CASSSQGADGYTF
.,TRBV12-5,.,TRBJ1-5,TGTGCTAGTGGCCGAACGGGGGGACGCAATCAGCCCCAGCATTTT,CASGRTGGRNQPQHF
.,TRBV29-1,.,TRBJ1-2,TGCAGCGTTGAAGCCACAGACCGCCTTAACTATGGCTACACCTTC,CSVEATDRLNYGYTF
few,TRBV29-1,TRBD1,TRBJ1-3,TGCAGCGTTGCCAGGGGGGAGGCTGGAAACACCATATATTTT,CSVARGEAGNTIYF
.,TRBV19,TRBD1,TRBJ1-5,TGTGCCAGTAGTCGACAGGGGGCGTTTCAGCCCCAGCATTTT,CASSRQGAFQPQHF
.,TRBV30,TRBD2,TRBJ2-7,TGTGCCTGGAGTAACCCCTATAGCGGGAGGCAATTCTACGAGCAGTACTTC,CAWSNPYSGRQFYEQYF
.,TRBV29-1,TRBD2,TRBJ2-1,TGCAGCGTTGGGCGGGAGGGGTCCTACAATGAGCAGTTCTTC,CSVGREGSYNEQFF
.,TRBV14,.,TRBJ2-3,TGTGCCAGCAGCCAAGGTCGGCGCGGAAGGACAGATACGCAGTATTTT,CASSQGRRGRTDTQYF
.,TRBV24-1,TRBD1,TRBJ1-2,TGTGCCACCAGTGCCCCGGACAGGCATGAAGGCTACACCTTC,CATSAPDRHEGYTF
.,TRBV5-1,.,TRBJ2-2,TGCGCCAGCAGCTTGGCCGGGATGGCCACGAACACCGGGGAGCTGTTTTTT,CASSLAGMATNTGELFF
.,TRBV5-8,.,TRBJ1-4,TGTGCCAGCAGCTTCGGGACCGGGGCAGGGGATGAAAAACTGTTTTTT,CASSFGTGAGDEKLFF
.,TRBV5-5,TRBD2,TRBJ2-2,TGTGCCAGCAGGAGCGGGGGGGCAGACACCGGGGAGCTGTTTTTT,CASRSGGADTGELFF
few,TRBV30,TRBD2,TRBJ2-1,TGTGCCTGGAGTAGCGGGAGGGCCTACGACGAGCAGTTCTTC,CAWSSGRAYDEQFF
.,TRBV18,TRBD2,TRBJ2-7,TGTGCCAGCTCACAACGAAGGACTAGCGGATCCTACGAGCAGTACTTC,CASSQRRTSGSYEQYF
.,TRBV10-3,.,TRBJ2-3,TGTGCCATCAGTGGGGAACAGGGATTCACAGATACGCAGTATTTT,CAISGEQGFTDTQYF
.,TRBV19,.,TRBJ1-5,TGTGCCAGTAGTGGTTTGAACAGGGCCGATCAGCCCCAGCATTTT,CASSGLNRADQPQHF
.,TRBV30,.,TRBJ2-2,TGTGCCTGGAGTAGGGGCAGGGTGAGAGCCGGGGAGCTGTTTTTT,CAWSRGRVRAGELFF
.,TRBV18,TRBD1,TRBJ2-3,TGTGCCAGCTCTCAGGCCCAGGGGGCAGATACGCAGTATTTT,CASSQAQGADTQYF
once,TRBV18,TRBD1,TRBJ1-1,TGTGCCAGCTCACCACCGGGACAGGGCGACACTGAAGCTTTCTTT,CASSPPGQGDTEAFF
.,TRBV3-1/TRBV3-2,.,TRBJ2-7,TGTGCCAGCAGCCAAGGCACGGTAGCCTACGAGCAGTACTTC,CASSQGTVAYEQYF
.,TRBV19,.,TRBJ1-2,TGTGCCAGTAGTATCGCGGGCGATGGCTACACCTTC,CASSIAGDGYTF
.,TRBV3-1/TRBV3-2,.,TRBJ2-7,TGTGCCAGCAGCCAGGCCCTCTCCTACGAGCAGTACTTC,CASSQALSYEQYF